A single sample is the source of the 28 T cell receptor beta chains below, sequenced in a study of blood T cell repertoires in COVID-19. Sequencing was performed with immunoSEQ multiplex PCR; in TCRdb, only in-frame clones are kept and a portion is missing. The sample holds 360,000 or so clones, roughly 80% seen once. Sequencing was performed on PBMCs or T cells enriched from blood (not recorded which). All receptors derive from a woman in her forties or fifties who had recovered from COVID-19.

This chain links TRBV14 with TRBJ2-1; 13 nucleotides line up with TRBD2. The CDR3 consists of 15 residues. The trim removed 8 bases at V and 9 bases at J, leaving 10 bases unmatched. The germline V gene has CDR1 SGHDN and CDR2 FVKESK. As DNA, the CDR3 is TGTGCCAGCGGCCTGGGACTAGCGGGAAGTAGTGAGCAGTTCTTC. Translating gives CASGLGLAGSSEQFF.

V and J are TRBV3-1 (or the pseudogene TRBV3-2) and TRBJ2-5, with D possibly matching TRBD2 (5 bases). Germline V gene sequence: CDR1 LGHDT, CDR2 YNNKEL (reference sequence). The CDR3 sequence is 14 residues long. Trimming took 1 base from V and 4 from J, leaving 10 bases between them. The CDR3 sequence is CASSQGQAGETQYF. The CDR3 DNA sequence: TGTGCCAGCAGCCAAGGGCAGGCGGGAGAGACCCAGTACTTC.

The chain employs TRBV19 and TRBJ1-2; D is unresolved. The germline CDR1 and CDR2 sequences are LNHDA and SQIVND (reference sequence). The CDR3 spans 13 residues. Between the trimmed V and J ends, which lost 1 base and 5 bases, there was a span of 8 bases. CDR3 coding DNA: TGTGCCAGTAGTATAGTGGGGAGTTATGGCTACACCTTC. Amino acids: CASSIVGSYGYTF.

The chain uses TRBV7-2 and TRBJ2-5, with D maybe TRBD1 (6 bases). This CDR3 contains 13 residues. Germline-derived CDR1 and CDR2 are SGHTA and FQGNSA. The V end was cut by 1 base, the J end by 5 bases, with 8 bases between. The CDR3 loop reads CASSLVGGETQYF. The CDR3 nucleotides read TGTGCCAGCAGCTTAGTTGGGGGCGAGACCCAGTACTTC.

The rearrangement joins TRBV27 to TRBJ1-5; no definite D call. The CDR3 sequence is 16 residues long. Looked up from germline, CDR1 is MNHEY and CDR2 is SMNVEV (reference sequence). V gave up 6 bases and J gave up 2 bases, with 17 bases separating them. The CDR3 DNA is TGTGCCAGCAGCCCCCTAGGAGGGCGCGGCAATCAGCCCCAGCATTTT. It yields the protein CASSPLGGRGNQPQHF.

J is TRBJ1-1 and V is TRBV10-3; 7 bases map to TRBD1. The CDR3 length is 14 residues. V shed 6 bases and J 1 base; nucleotides not matched to a gene: 5. Germline V gene lookup returns CDR1 ENHRY and CDR2 SYGVKD. Here the CDR3 reads CAIRLDRENTEAFF. The CDR3 bases are TGTGCCATCAGACTCGACAGGGAGAACACTGAAGCTTTCTTT.

V usage is TRBV5-6 and J usage is TRBJ2-7, with D maybe TRBD1 (5 bases). Germline V gives CDR1 SGHDT, CDR2 YYEEEE. Between the trimmed V and J ends, which lost 1 base and 6 bases, there was a span of 14 bases. The length of the CDR3 is 14 residues. The CDR3 DNA sequence: TGTGCCAGCAGCTTGATCTCAGGGTTCTCCGAGCAGTACTTC. Its translation: CASSLISGFSEQYF.

The V call is TRBV7-9, the J call TRBJ2-1; 7 bases are shared with TRBD2. The CDR3 length is 12 residues. The V gene end was trimmed by 5 bases and the J gene end by 9 bases; junction bases not matched to a gene: 4. Germline V gives CDR1 SEHNR, CDR2 FQNEAQ (reference sequence). CDR3 in amino acids: CASSAPSGEQFF. The DNA for the CDR3 is TGTGCCAGCAGCGCCCCTAGCGGTGAGCAGTTCTTC.

The V call is TRBV6-5, the J call TRBJ1-3; maybe TRBD1 (6 bases). This CDR3 comprises 13 residues. Germline CDR1 reads MNHEY; CDR2 reads SVGAGI. With 6 bases removed from V and 6 bases from J, the gap between germline ends came to 12 bases. CDR3 nucleotide sequence: TGTGCCAGCAGGCGGGGGGCCGAAAACACCATATATTTT. This translates into CASRRGAENTIYF.

V gene TRBV19 combines with J gene TRBJ1-6, with 9 bases lining up with TRBD1. Per germline, CDR1 LNHDA and CDR2 SQIVND (reference sequence). The CDR3 runs to 14 residues. J was trimmed by 6 bases and V by 6 bases; bases with no gene match: 3. The CDR3 coding sequence is TGTGCCAGTAGATCGGGACAGGGTAATTCACCCCTCCACTTT. Translated, it gives CASRSGQGNSPLHF.

The chain links TRBV7-6 to TRBJ1-3, with a tentative D call TRBD1 (5 bases). The CDR3 has 16 amino acids. The ends were cut back, 1 base at V and 0 bases at J, with 10 bases in the middle. CDR1 is SGHVS and CDR2 is FNYEAQ in the germline V gene. CDR3 sequence reads: CASSLDRLISGNTIYF. The CDR3 DNA sequence: TGTGCCAGCAGCTTAGACAGGTTGATCTCTGGAAACACCATATATTTT.

V gene TRBV19 combines with J gene TRBJ1-2, with TRBD1 identical over 7 bases. Germline loops: CDR1 LNHDA, CDR2 SQIVND (reference sequence). The CDR3 has 14 amino acids. V shed 1 base and J 7 bases; nucleotides not matched to a gene: 6. This CDR3 reads CASSIATGNSGYTF. CDR3 sequence (DNA): TGTGCCAGTAGTATAGCGACAGGGAATAGTGGCTACACCTTC. The whole variable domain, remainder taken from reference TRBV19 and TRBJ1-2, is DGGITQSPKYLFRKEGQNVTLSCEQNLNHDAMYWYRQDPGQGLRLIYYSQIVNDFQKGDIAEGYSVSREKKESFPLTVTSAQKNPTAFYLCASSIATGNSGYTFGSGTRLTVV.

The chain carries TRBV4-2 and TRBJ1-1; D perhaps matches TRBD1 (5 bases). Germline CDR1 and CDR2: LGHNA and YNFKEQ. The CDR3 spans 13 residues. V dropped 3 bases and J dropped 5 bases, with 10 bases sitting between them. The CDR3 loop is CASSQQQVTEAFF. In nucleotides, the CDR3 is TGTGCCAGCAGCCAGCAACAGGTTACTGAAGCTTTCTTT.

The chain has TRBV7-3 and TRBJ2-1; D perhaps matches TRBD2 (5 bases). CDR1 is SGHTA, CDR2 FQGTGA, per germline. CDR3 size: 15 residues. V was trimmed by 3 bases and J by 0 bases, leaving 9 bases between them. CDR3 DNA: TGTGCCAGCAGCTTGAGCGGTAGCTCCTACAATGAGCAGTTCTTC. Translation: CASSLSGSSYNEQFF.

The CDR3 bases are TGTGCCAGCAGTTGGGCAGCCCAAGAGACCCAGTACTTC. Translated: CASSWAAQETQYF. The chain uses TRBV27 and TRBJ2-5, with D hard to call. Trimming pared 4 bases from V and 1 base from J, leaving 7 bases between. Germline values: CDR1 MNHEY, CDR2 SMNVEV (reference sequence). This CDR3 comprises 13 residues.

J is TRBJ1-1 and V is TRBV5-1; 8 bases map to TRBD1. The CDR3 contains 17 residues. The J segment lost 0 bases and the V segment lost 3 bases, leaving 10 bases of the junction unmatched. The germline CDR1 and CDR2 sequences are SGHRS and YFSETQ. The chain's CDR3 is CASSSGTGLFLNTEAFF. The CDR3 nucleotides read TGCGCCAGCAGCTCCGGGACAGGTCTGTTCTTGAACACTGAAGCTTTCTTT.

The chain links TRBV5-4 to TRBJ2-5, with TRBD2 as a possible D gene (6 bases). In germline, CDR1 is SGHNT, CDR2 YYREEE (reference sequence). This CDR3 comprises 16 residues. Between the trimmed V and J ends, which lost 2 bases and 2 bases, there was a span of 16 bases. The CDR3 spells CASSFSLAVAQETQYF. In DNA form, the CDR3 reads TGTGCCAGCAGCTTCTCCTTAGCGGTGGCACAAGAGACCCAGTACTTC.

The genes are TRBV7-9 and TRBJ2-7; 9 bases align to TRBD1. Germline V gene lookup returns CDR1 SEHNR and CDR2 FQNEAQ (reference sequence). CDR3 length: 16 residues. J gave up 1 base and V 5 bases, and 9 bases lay outside the gene matches. CDR3 nucleotide sequence: TGTGCCAGCAGCAACCCCGGACAGGGGTCATCCTACGAGCAGTACTTC. This translates into CASSNPGQGSSYEQYF. The variable domain in full, with the rest retrieved from reference TRBV7-9 and TRBJ2-7, is DTGVSQNPRHKITKRGQNVTFRCDPISEHNRLYWYRQTLGQGPEFLTYFQNEAQLEKSRLLSDRFSAERPKGSFSTLEIQRTEQGDSAMYLCASSNPGQGSSYEQYFGPGTRLTVT.

This sequence joins TRBV6-6 and TRBJ1-2; TRBD1 might be the D (5 bases). This CDR3 has 16 amino acids. Trimming removed 5 bases from V and 8 bases from J, with 24 bases in between. In germline, CDR1 is MNHNY, CDR2 SVGAGI (reference sequence). In nucleotides, the CDR3 is TGTGCCAGCAGTCGACCCTGGGACTCCCGTCCAAGCGGCTACACCTTC. This gives the protein CASSRPWDSRPSGYTF.

The J gene is TRBJ2-1, the V gene TRBV19, with 7 bases aligning to TRBD2. Germline CDR1 reads LNHDA; CDR2 reads SQIVND (reference sequence). The J segment lost 0 bases and the V segment lost 5 bases, leaving 4 bases of the junction unmatched. CDR3 length equals 15 residues. The CDR3 bases are TGTGCCAGTAGTTCCTCTAGCGGCTCCTACAATGAGCAGTTCTTC. This gives the protein CASSSSSGSYNEQFF.

This chain uses TRBV29-1 with TRBJ2-2, with D possibly being TRBD2 (7 bases). Germline CDR1 reads SQVTM; CDR2 reads ANQGSEA. Trimming took off 7 bases at V and 7 bases at J, with 16 bases between the two ends. The CDR3 is 13 amino acids. DNA for the CDR3: TGCAGCGCCCAGAGGGGGGGCTACGGGGAGCTGTTTTTT. This gives the protein CSAQRGGYGELFF.

The chain employs TRBV5-4 and TRBJ1-2; 8 nucleotides line up with TRBD1. Germline CDR1 is SGHNT and CDR2 is YYREEE (reference sequence). The CDR3 is 14 residues long. With 2 bases clipped from V and 9 bases from J, the junction kept 9 bases outside the gene matches. CDR3 in amino acids: CASSLWTGKDSYTF. CDR3 coding DNA: TGTGCCAGCAGCTTATGGACAGGGAAGGACAGCTACACCTTC.

The chain uses TRBV30 and TRBJ1-4; 7 nucleotides line up with TRBD1. Trimming removed 0 bases from V and 1 base from J; junction bases left unmatched: 5. This CDR3 is built from 16 residues. Germline V gives CDR1 GTSNPN, CDR2 SVGIG (reference sequence). The CDR3 sequence is CAWSVQGLGTNEKLFF. CDR3 coding DNA: TGTGCCTGGAGTGTACAGGGGCTGGGAACTAATGAAAAACTGTTTTTT.

The gene calls are TRBV9 and TRBJ2-1, with a weak D call TRBD1 (6 bases). This CDR3 is built from 16 residues. Trimming removed 2 bases from V and 6 bases from J, with 18 bases in between. CDR1 and CDR2 (germline): SGDLS, YYNGEE. The CDR3 spells CASSVNGAGVFNEQFF. CDR3 in DNA: TGTGCCAGCAGCGTCAACGGGGCAGGGGTGTTCAATGAGCAGTTCTTC.

This chain links TRBV5-1 with TRBJ2-3; 7 bases match TRBD1. Germline V lookup: CDR1 SGHRS, CDR2 YFSETQ. Trimming cost V 0 bases and J 4 bases; bases outside gene matches: 5. The CDR3 loop spans 15 amino acids. In nucleotides, the CDR3 is TGCGCCAGCAGCTTGGCAGGGGGAATCGCAGATACGCAGTATTTT. Translated: CASSLAGGIADTQYF.

This clone was counted between two and nine times. The V gene is TRBV19, the J gene TRBJ1-2; TRBD1 matches at 7 bases. In germline, CDR1 is LNHDA, CDR2 SQIVND (reference sequence). The CDR3 totals 11 residues. Trimming at V came to 11 bases and at J to 8 bases, leaving 8 bases not matched to a gene. The CDR3 protein is CALRGGEGYTF. Here the CDR3 DNA reads TGTGCCTTAAGAGGGGGCGAGGGCTACACCTTC.

The chain uses TRBV15 and TRBJ2-7, with TRBD1 as a possible D gene (6 bases). With 0 bases removed from V and 3 bases from J, the gap between germline ends came to 9 bases. Per the germline V gene, CDR1 is LNHNV and CDR2 is YYDKDF (reference sequence). CDR3 length: 14 amino acids. The CDR3 nucleotides are TGTGCCACCAGCAGAGAGAGGGGGAACTACGAGCAGTACTTC. This gives the protein CATSRERGNYEQYF.

This clone appeared a few times. The V gene is TRBV18, the J gene TRBJ1-5; 7 nucleotides line up with TRBD1. Germline CDR1 reads KGHSH; CDR2 reads LQKENI. Trimming removed 3 bases from V and 7 bases from J; junction bases left unmatched: 15. This CDR3 spans 17 amino acids. The CDR3 DNA reads as TGTGCCAGCTCACCCACCCCTACAGGGGTCGTTGGACAGCCCCAGCATTTT. Amino acid sequence: CASSPTPTGVVGQPQHF. Full variable domain (outside the CDR3, taken from reference TRBV18 and TRBJ1-5): NAGVMQNPRHLVRRRGQEARLRCSPMKGHSHVYWYRQLPEEGLKFMVYLQKENIIDESGMPKERFSAEFPKEGPSILRIQQVVRGDSAAYFCASSPTPTGVVGQPQHFGDGTRLSIL.